This TCR beta chain was recorded in a study of T cell responses to AZD1222 COVID-19 vaccine. Data came from immunoSEQ multiplex PCR; TCRdb stores just in-frame clones and leaves some out. The sample consists of about 120,000 clones, more than 80% of them appearing once. Germline values: CDR1 LGHDT, CDR2 YNNKEL (reference sequence). Trimming took 1 base from V and 1 from J, leaving 5 bases between them. There are 14 residues in the CDR3. The V gene is TRBV3-1 (or the pseudogene TRBV3-2), the J gene TRBJ2-1; D unclear. The specimen was peripheral blood, collected 28 days after the second dose of the MenACWY control vaccine. This clonotype was obtained from an adult who received the MenACWY meningococcal vaccine as a control. The CDR3 DNA reads as TGTGCCAGCAGCCAAGGTTGGTCCTACAATGAGCAGTTCTTC. Its protein product is CASSQGWSYNEQFF.